This T cell receptor beta chain was sequenced during a study of blood T cell repertoires in COVID-19. Turning to the study itself: Specimens from acute and convalescent COVID-19 originated in the United States, Italy and Spain. Sources were T cells, B-cell-depleted T cells, or PBMCs; the material itself was cDNA or gDNA.

Data came from immunoSEQ multiplex PCR; TCRdb stores just in-frame clones and leaves some out. The table lists about 190,000 clones, roughly nine tenths of them singletons, with 1.1% in the top ten. V lost 1 base to trimming and J lost 3 bases; unmatched junction nucleotides: 13. The V gene's germline CDR1 is SGHDN and CDR2 FVKESK. This CDR3 spans 19 amino acids. Sequencing was carried out using peripheral blood. This clonotype was sampled from a man aged 25 to 40 with acute or convalescent COVID-19. This chain joins TRBV14 and TRBJ2-1; TRBD2 agrees at 9 bases. DNA for the CDR3: TGTGCCAGCAGCCAAGTGGCTAGCGGGACCCGGTACCTCTACAATGAGCAGTTCTTC. Residues: CASSQVASGTRYLYNEQFF. Looking up the rest from reference TRBV14 and TRBJ2-1 gives the full variable domain: EAGVTQFPSHSVIEKGQTVTLRCDPISGHDNLYWYRRVMGKEIKFLLHFVKESKQDESGMPNNRFLAERTGGTYSTLKVQPAELEDSGVYFCASSQVASGTRYLYNEQFFGPGTRLTVL.